Each of the 32 T cell receptor beta chains below was sequenced from the same sample in a study of blood T cell repertoires in COVID-19. Assay: immunoSEQ multiplex PCR; the TCRdb copy retains only in-frame clones and omits some. The table includes some 170,000 clones, 85% detected once. The sample consisted of PBMCs or T cells enriched from blood (not recorded which). Every receptor here comes from a man between 40 and 49 years old who had recovered from COVID-19.

The chain combines TRBV10-1 with TRBJ2-1, with D tentatively TRBD2 (5 bases). The CDR3 covers 15 residues. Trimming pared 4 bases from V and 0 bases from J, leaving 10 bases between. Per germline, CDR1 WNHNN and CDR2 SYGVQD (reference sequence). CDR3 bases: TGCGCCAGCAGTGCCCAGCGGAGCTCCTACAATGAGCAGTTCTTC. It translates to CASSAQRSSYNEQFF.

This sequence joins TRBV27 and TRBJ2-7; the match to TRBD1 covers 10 bases. Germline V CDR1 and CDR2: MNHEY, SMNVEV (reference sequence). The CDR3 runs to 12 residues. Trimming removed 5 bases from V and 6 bases from J; junction bases left unmatched: 1. The CDR3 loop reads CASSGTGAEQYF. The CDR3 DNA is TGTGCCAGCAGTGGGACAGGGGCCGAGCAGTACTTC.

The V call is TRBV5-1, the J call TRBJ1-1; 7 bases agree with TRBD1. Germline trimming cut 7 bases from V and 4 bases from J; bases unmatched to any gene: 10. CDR1 and CDR2 from the germline V gene are SGHRS and YFSETQ. This CDR3 region has 14 residues. CDR3 region: CASSETGKSTEAFF. CDR3 bases: TGCGCCAGCTCGGAGACAGGGAAATCCACTGAAGCTTTCTTT. The whole variable domain, remainder taken from reference TRBV5-1 and TRBJ1-1, is KAGVTQTPRYLIKTRGQQVTLSCSPISGHRSVSWYQQTPGQGLQFLFEYFSETQRNKGNFPGRFSGRQFSNSRSEMNVSTLELGDSALYLCASSETGKSTEAFFGQGTRLTVV.

This clone was counted only a few times. This chain joins TRBV7-3 and TRBJ2-7; TRBD2 might be the D (5 bases). The CDR3 has 13 amino acids. Trimming took off 5 bases at V and 5 bases at J, with 13 bases between the two ends. Germline V CDR1 and CDR2: SGHTA, FQGTGA. The CDR3 here is CASSRPPSHEQYF. As DNA, the CDR3 is TGTGCCAGCAGCCGGCCCCCTAGCCACGAGCAGTACTTC.

The CDR3 coding sequence is TGTGCCAGCAGCGTAGGCAAGGACAGGGGGACAGATACGCAGTATTTT. It encodes CASSVGKDRGTDTQYF. The V and J genes are TRBV9 and TRBJ2-3, with 10 bases identical to TRBD1. V trimming: 0 bases; J trimming: 3 bases; junction bases outside the gene matches: 4. The CDR3 covers 16 residues. Per germline, CDR1 SGDLS and CDR2 YYNGEE.

The chain couples TRBV5-5 to TRBJ1-1; D might be TRBD1 (6 bases). The CDR3 spans 16 residues. The V end lost 2 bases, the J end lost 6 bases, and 20 bases lay between the germline ends. In germline, CDR1 is SGHKS, CDR2 YYEKEE (reference sequence). CDR3 nucleotide sequence: TGTGCCAGCAGCTTCACCTGGACAGTCCGAGGCGCTGAAGCTTTCTTT. Amino acids: CASSFTWTVRGAEAFF.

The V call is TRBV28, the J call TRBJ1-5; tentatively, D is TRBD1 (5 bases). Between the trimmed V and J ends, which lost 2 bases and 6 bases, there was a span of 14 bases. CDR1 and CDR2 (germline): MDHEN, SYDVKM. The CDR3 covers 15 residues. CDR3 sequence reads: CASSLGQGMSQPQHF. CDR3 coding DNA: TGTGCCAGCAGTTTAGGGCAGGGAATGAGTCAGCCCCAGCATTTT.

The V call is TRBV30, the J call TRBJ1-5, with TRBD1 matching 8 bases. The V and J ends lost 3 bases and 2 bases, in that order; junction bases with no gene match: 3. CDR1 and CDR2 (germline): GTSNPN, SVGIG (reference sequence). The CDR3 is 14 residues long. The DNA for the CDR3 is TGTGCCTGGAGGTTGGGACAGGGCAATCAGCCCCAGCATTTT. Translated, it gives CAWRLGQGNQPQHF.

This clone was counted a single time. The chain links TRBV27 to TRBJ1-2, with 8 bases lining up with TRBD1. After removal of 4 bases from V and 8 bases from J, the junction contained 6 bases not matched to a gene. Germline CDR1 is MNHEY and CDR2 is SMNVEV (reference sequence). This CDR3 spans 13 amino acids. CDR3: CASSYQGARGYTF. The CDR3 DNA reads TGTGCCAGCAGTTATCAGGGGGCGCGAGGCTACACCTTC.

The chain combines TRBV19 with TRBJ1-5; 8 nucleotides align to TRBD1. The CDR3 has 14 amino acids. In germline, CDR1 is LNHDA, CDR2 SQIVND (reference sequence). V was pared by 7 bases and J by 5 bases, with 7 bases of the junction left unmatched. The CDR3, as DNA: TGTGCCAGTAACCTAGACAGGGGTCATCAGCCCCAGCATTTT. The encoded protein is CASNLDRGHQPQHF.

This clone was found a few times. The rearrangement joins TRBV4-1 to TRBJ1-6, with D unresolved. This CDR3 spans 15 amino acids. Germline V gene lookup returns CDR1 MGHRA and CDR2 YSYEKL. Trimming stripped 0 bases from V and 9 bases from J, with 12 bases between. The CDR3 loop is CASSQDFGVGSPLHF. In DNA form, the CDR3 reads TGCGCCAGCAGCCAAGATTTCGGGGTGGGTTCACCCCTCCACTTT.

The chain uses TRBV5-1 and TRBJ1-2, with a tentative D call TRBD1 (5 bases). This CDR3 has 15 residues. The germline V gene encodes CDR1 SGHRS and CDR2 YFSETQ. Trimming pared 0 bases from V and 4 bases from J, leaving 13 bases between. The CDR3 is CASSLGVRGSYGYTF. Written as DNA, the CDR3 is TGCGCCAGCAGCTTGGGGGTCCGGGGGAGCTATGGCTACACCTTC.

At least ten counts were recorded for this clone. The chain is built from TRBV6-6 and TRBJ1-1; the D gene is possibly TRBD1 (6 bases). Germline loops: CDR1 MNHNY, CDR2 SVGAGI (reference sequence). Trimming removed 4 bases from V and 4 bases from J, with 16 bases in between. This CDR3 region has 15 residues. The CDR3 sequence: CASSSRTVRSTEAFF. In nucleotides, the CDR3 is TGTGCCAGCAGTTCGAGGACAGTCCGGAGCACTGAAGCTTTCTTT.

The gene calls are TRBV6-5 and TRBJ2-1; D might be TRBD1 (5 bases). Germline lookup yields CDR1 MNHEY and CDR2 SVGAGI. V dropped 5 bases and J dropped 9 bases, with 8 bases sitting between them. This CDR3 has 11 amino acids. DNA for the CDR3: TGTGCCAGCAGTAGGGGTGGTGAGCAGTTCTTC. This encodes CASSRGGEQFF.

About this clone: Its ends do not fully match the called genes, so a read error is possible. This sequence joins TRBV7-7 and TRBJ1-1; D may be TRBD1 (5 bases). The germline V gene has CDR1 SSHAT and CDR2 FNYEAQ (reference sequence). The CDR3 length is 13 residues. The chain's CDR3 is CASSLGESTEAFF. CDR3 DNA sequence: TGTGCTAGCAGCTTAGGGGAGAGCACTGAAGCTTTCTTT.

The chain carries TRBV29-1 and TRBJ1-2, with D hard to call. The ends were cut back, 1 base at V and 6 bases at J, with 12 bases in the middle. The CDR3 sequence is 13 residues long. Germline CDR1 and CDR2: SQVTM and ANQGSEA. As DNA, the CDR3 is TGCAGCGTTGAAGGAGCTAACCCCCATGGCTACACCTTC. Its protein is CSVEGANPHGYTF.

This clone is a singleton in its sample. The chain has TRBV25-1 and TRBJ1-6; D is undetermined. Looked up from germline, CDR1 is MGHDK and CDR2 is SYGVNS. This CDR3 has 14 amino acids. V was shortened by 6 bases and J by 9 bases, with 15 bases between the two germline ends. The CDR3 coding sequence is TGTGCCAGCAGCCCTGAGGCTGGCTTTTCACCCCTCCACTTT. Amino acid sequence: CASSPEAGFSPLHF.

About this clone: An end of the junction differs from the germline gene, which may be a read error. V and J are TRBV18 and TRBJ2-7, with D possibly matching TRBD2 (6 bases). This CDR3 contains 13 residues. The germline V gene encodes CDR1 KGHSH and CDR2 LQKENI. CDR3 nucleotide sequence: TGTGCCACCTCAACGGGACTCTCCTACGAGCAGTACTTC. It codes for CATSTGLSYEQYF.

The chain employs TRBV19 and TRBJ1-1; D gene unclear. Trimming pared 1 base from V and 3 bases from J, leaving 9 bases between. The CDR3 contains 14 residues. CDR1 is LNHDA and CDR2 is SQIVND in the germline V gene (reference sequence). The CDR3 DNA reads TGTGCCAGTAGTATAGGACTTGGGTACACTGAAGCTTTCTTT. This gives the protein CASSIGLGYTEAFF.

A single count supports this clone. The V call is TRBV27, the J call TRBJ1-1; D not certain. This CDR3 comprises 13 residues. V gave up 8 bases and J gave up 5 bases, with 15 bases separating them. CDR1 MNHEY and CDR2 SMNVEV come from the germline V gene (reference sequence). The CDR3, as DNA: TGTGCCAGCTCTCTCGGACGGACTACTGAAGCTTTCTTT. Its protein is CASSLGRTTEAFF.

This chain uses TRBV6-5 with TRBJ2-7, with 7 positions matching TRBD1. From germline, CDR1 is MNHEY and CDR2 SVGAGI. J lost 5 bases, V lost 4 bases, and 8 bases had no gene match. This CDR3 has 14 residues. This CDR3 reads CASSSLKGGNEQYF. For the CDR3, the DNA is TGTGCCAGCAGTTCCCTAAAAGGGGGCAACGAGCAGTACTTC.

The chain carries TRBV27 and TRBJ1-2; D perhaps matches TRBD1 (6 bases). Between the trimmed V and J ends, which lost 6 bases and 8 bases, there was a span of 19 bases. The CDR3 extends over 14 amino acids. The germline CDR1 and CDR2 sequences are MNHEY and SMNVEV (reference sequence). CDR3: CASRSQGRIGGYTF. The CDR3 DNA is TGTGCCAGCAGGTCCCAGGGGCGGATCGGCGGCTACACCTTC.

The chain has TRBV27 and TRBJ1-5; 12 positions match TRBD1. The CDR3 runs 17 residues. V lost 5 bases, J lost 4 bases, and 9 bases stayed unmatched. Germline-derived CDR1 and CDR2 are MNHEY and SMNVEV (reference sequence). The CDR3 loop reads CASSPGQGAYRNQPQHF. CDR3 nucleotides: TGTGCCAGCAGTCCGGGACAGGGGGCGTATAGGAATCAGCCCCAGCATTTT.

There are a few counts of this clone. This chain connects TRBV4-1 to TRBJ2-2; TRBD2 matches at 7 bases. The CDR3 has 14 amino acids. The V gene's germline CDR1 is MGHRA and CDR2 YSYEKL. V was pared by 8 bases and J by 2 bases, with 5 bases of the junction left unmatched. The CDR3 reads CASEAGFNTGELFF. Here the CDR3 DNA reads TGCGCCAGCGAAGCGGGGTTTAACACCGGGGAGCTGTTTTTT.

The CDR3 coding sequence is TGTGCCAGCAGCTTAGAGCGCATCAATCAGCCCCAGCATTTT. Translating it yields CASSLERINQPQHF. V and J are TRBV11-2 and TRBJ1-5, with D uncertain. The V end lost 0 bases, the J end lost 3 bases, and 6 bases lay between the germline ends. CDR3 length equals 14 residues. Germline-derived CDR1 and CDR2 are SGHAT and FQNNGV.

The chain couples TRBV5-1 to TRBJ1-2; no firm D call. With 6 bases removed from V and 5 bases from J, the gap between germline ends came to 17 bases. CDR3 length equals 14 residues. CDR1 and CDR2 from the germline V gene are SGHRS and YFSETQ. The CDR3 coding sequence is TGCGCCAGCATTCCGATACCCGAGACATATGGCTACACCTTC. Encoded protein: CASIPIPETYGYTF.

The V gene is TRBV5-1, the J gene TRBJ2-1, with D perhaps TRBD2 (5 bases). The V end was cut by 1 base, the J end by 5 bases, with 10 bases between. Germline V gene sequence: CDR1 SGHRS, CDR2 YFSETQ. The CDR3 consists of 14 residues. The CDR3 DNA sequence: TGCGCCAGCAGCTTGTCTGGACTTCACAATGAGCAGTTCTTC. The encoded protein is CASSLSGLHNEQFF.

The chain employs TRBV9 and TRBJ1-4, with D hard to call. Germline CDR1 is SGDLS and CDR2 is YYNGEE. V lost 5 bases, J lost 7 bases, and 12 bases lay in between. This CDR3 spans 13 amino acids. The CDR3 loop reads CASSPAGSEKLFF. CDR3 DNA sequence: TGTGCCAGCAGTCCGGCGGGTAGTGAAAAACTGTTTTTT.

The chain employs TRBV2 and TRBJ1-5; 7 bases map to TRBD1. The V gene's germline CDR1 is SNHLY and CDR2 FYNNEI. The CDR3 consists of 13 residues. V lost 7 bases, J lost 2 bases, and 2 bases stayed unmatched. As DNA, the CDR3 is TGTGCCAGCACCGACAGGGGCAATCAGCCCCAGCATTTT. Its protein product is CASTDRGNQPQHF.

The V call is TRBV28, the J call TRBJ2-7; 9 bases align to TRBD1. The CDR3 is 13 amino acids. The ends lost 7 bases at V and 0 bases at J; junction bases unmatched: 1. CDR1 is MDHEN and CDR2 is SYDVKM in the germline V gene. The CDR3 DNA follows: TGTGCCAGCACGACAGGGGGCTCCTACGAGCAGTACTTC. This sequence encodes CASTTGGSYEQYF. Variable domain in full (rest from reference TRBV28 and TRBJ2-7): DVKVTQSSRYLVKRTGEKVFLECVQDMDHENMFWYRQDPGLGLRLIYFSYDVKMKEKGDIPEGYSVSREKKERFSLILESASTNQTSMYLCASTTGGSYEQYFGPGTRLTVT.

V usage is TRBV30 and J usage is TRBJ2-3; maybe TRBD1 (6 bases). The CDR3 contains 14 residues. V gave up 0 bases and J gave up 5 bases, with 12 bases separating them. The germline CDR1 and CDR2 sequences are GTSNPN and SVGIG (reference sequence). The CDR3 DNA sequence: TGTGCCTGGAGTGTAGGGGGTTCGGGAGATACGCAGTATTTT. Its protein is CAWSVGGSGDTQYF.

This clone was recorded once. The chain has TRBV27 and TRBJ2-7; no reliable D call. This CDR3 has 15 amino acids. Deletions cut 5 bases from V and 5 bases from J, with 19 bases between. CDR1 MNHEY and CDR2 SMNVEV come from the germline V gene (reference sequence). DNA for the CDR3: TGTGCCAGCAGTCTCCACCCCCCAGGCCTCAACGAGCAGTACTTC. This encodes CASSLHPPGLNEQYF.